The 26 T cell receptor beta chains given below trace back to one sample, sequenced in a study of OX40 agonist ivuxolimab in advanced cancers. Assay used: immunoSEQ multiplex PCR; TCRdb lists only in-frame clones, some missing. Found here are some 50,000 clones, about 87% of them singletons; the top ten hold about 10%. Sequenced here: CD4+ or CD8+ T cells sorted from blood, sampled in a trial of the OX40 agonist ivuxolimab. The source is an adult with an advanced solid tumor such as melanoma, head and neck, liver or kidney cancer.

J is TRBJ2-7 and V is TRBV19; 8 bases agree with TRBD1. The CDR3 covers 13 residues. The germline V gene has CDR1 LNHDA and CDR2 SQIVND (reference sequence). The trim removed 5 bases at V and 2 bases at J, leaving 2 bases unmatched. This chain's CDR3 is CASSLQGAYEQYF. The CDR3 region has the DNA TGTGCCAGTAGTTTACAGGGGGCCTACGAGCAGTACTTC.

In DNA form, the CDR3 reads TGTGCCTGGAGTACACTGAGGGGGGAGGCCGCGTACGAGCAGTACTTC. This translates into CAWSTLRGEAAYEQYF. The chain uses TRBV30 and TRBJ2-7, with D possibly called TRBD1 or TRBD2 (6 bases each). This CDR3 has 16 amino acids. Trimming shortened V by 2 bases and J by 4 bases, and 21 bases separated the two germline ends. Germline CDR1 is GTSNPN and CDR2 is SVGIG (reference sequence).

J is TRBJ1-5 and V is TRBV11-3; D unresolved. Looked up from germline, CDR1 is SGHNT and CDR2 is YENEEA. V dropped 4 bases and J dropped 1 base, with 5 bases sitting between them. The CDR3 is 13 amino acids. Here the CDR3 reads CASSCGSNQPQHF. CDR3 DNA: TGTGCCAGCAGCTGTGGGAGCAATCAGCCCCAGCATTTT.

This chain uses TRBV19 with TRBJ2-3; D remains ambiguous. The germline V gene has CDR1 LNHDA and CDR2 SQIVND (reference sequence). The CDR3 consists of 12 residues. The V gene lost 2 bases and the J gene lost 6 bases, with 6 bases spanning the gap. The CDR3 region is CASSIWADTQYF. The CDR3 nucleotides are TGTGCCAGTAGTATATGGGCGGATACGCAGTATTTT. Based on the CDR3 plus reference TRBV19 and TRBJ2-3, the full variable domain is DGGITQSPKYLFRKEGQNVTLSCEQNLNHDAMYWYRQDPGQGLRLIYYSQIVNDFQKGDIAEGYSVSREKKESFPLTVTSAQKNPTAFYLCASSIWADTQYFGPGTRLTVL.

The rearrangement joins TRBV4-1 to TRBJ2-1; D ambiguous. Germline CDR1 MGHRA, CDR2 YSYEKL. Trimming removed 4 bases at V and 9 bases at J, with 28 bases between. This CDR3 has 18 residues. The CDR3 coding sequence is TGCGCCAGCAGCCCACGGCGGAATAGGCCTAGTTCGCCCCCTGAGCAGTTCTTC. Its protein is CASSPRRNRPSSPPEQFF.

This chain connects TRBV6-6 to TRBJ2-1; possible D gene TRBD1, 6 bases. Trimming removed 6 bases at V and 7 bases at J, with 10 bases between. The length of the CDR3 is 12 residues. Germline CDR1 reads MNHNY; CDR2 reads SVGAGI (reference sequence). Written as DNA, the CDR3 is TGTGCCAGCAGGCAGGGGTGGAATGAGCAGTTCTTC. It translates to CASRQGWNEQFF.

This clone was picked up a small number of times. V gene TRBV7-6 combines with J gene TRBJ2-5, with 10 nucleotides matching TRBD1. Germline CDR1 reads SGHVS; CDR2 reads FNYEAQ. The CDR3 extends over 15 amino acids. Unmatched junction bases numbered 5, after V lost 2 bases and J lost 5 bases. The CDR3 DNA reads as TGTGCCAGCAGCTTATCCCCGGGACAGGGGGAGACCCAGTACTTC. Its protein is CASSLSPGQGETQYF. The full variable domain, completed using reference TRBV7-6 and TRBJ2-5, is GAGVSQSPRYKVTKRGQDVALRCDPISGHVSLYWYRQALGQGPEFLTYFNYEAQQDKSGLPNDRFSAERPEGSISTLTIQRTEQRDSAMYRCASSLSPGQGETQYFGPGTRLLVL.

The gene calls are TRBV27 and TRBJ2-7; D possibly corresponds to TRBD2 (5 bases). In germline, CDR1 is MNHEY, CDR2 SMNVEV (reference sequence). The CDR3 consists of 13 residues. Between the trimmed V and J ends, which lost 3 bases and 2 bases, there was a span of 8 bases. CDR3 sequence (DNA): TGTGCCAGCAGTTTTGGGAGTGCCTACGAGCAGTACTTC. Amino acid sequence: CASSFGSAYEQYF.

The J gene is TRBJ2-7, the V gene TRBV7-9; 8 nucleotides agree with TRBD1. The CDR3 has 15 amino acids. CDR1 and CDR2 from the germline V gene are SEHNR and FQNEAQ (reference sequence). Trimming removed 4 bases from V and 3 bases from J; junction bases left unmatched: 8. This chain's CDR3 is CASSSHRGTSYEQYF. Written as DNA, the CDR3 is TGTGCCAGCAGCTCACACAGGGGGACGAGCTACGAGCAGTACTTC.

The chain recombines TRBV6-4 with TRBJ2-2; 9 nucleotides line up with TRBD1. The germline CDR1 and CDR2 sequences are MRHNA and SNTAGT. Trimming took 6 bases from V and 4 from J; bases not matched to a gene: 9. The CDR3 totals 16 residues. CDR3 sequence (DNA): TGTGCCAGCAGCGAACAACAGGGGGCGGGCACCGGGGAGCTGTTTTTT. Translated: CASSEQQGAGTGELFF.

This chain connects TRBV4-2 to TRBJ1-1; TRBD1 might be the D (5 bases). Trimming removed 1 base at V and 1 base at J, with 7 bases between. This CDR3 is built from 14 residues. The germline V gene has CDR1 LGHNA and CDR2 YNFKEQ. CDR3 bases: TGTGCCAGCAGCCAAGGGGGCCCGAACACTGAAGCTTTCTTT. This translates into CASSQGGPNTEAFF.

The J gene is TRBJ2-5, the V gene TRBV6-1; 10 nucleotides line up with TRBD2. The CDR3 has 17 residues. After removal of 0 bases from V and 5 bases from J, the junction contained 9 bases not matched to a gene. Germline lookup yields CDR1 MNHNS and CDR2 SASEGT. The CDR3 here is CASSEAPLAGMGETQYF. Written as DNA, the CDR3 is TGTGCCAGCAGTGAAGCCCCACTAGCGGGGATGGGCGAGACCCAGTACTTC.

CDR3 sequence (DNA): TGTGCCATCAGTGGTGGCGCGACTAATGAAAAACTGTTTTTT. This translates into CAISGGATNEKLFF. This chain links TRBV10-3 with TRBJ1-4; D ambiguous. Between the trimmed V and J ends, which lost 4 bases and 2 bases, there was a span of 8 bases. Germline CDR1 reads ENHRY; CDR2 reads SYGVKD. This CDR3 is built from 14 residues.

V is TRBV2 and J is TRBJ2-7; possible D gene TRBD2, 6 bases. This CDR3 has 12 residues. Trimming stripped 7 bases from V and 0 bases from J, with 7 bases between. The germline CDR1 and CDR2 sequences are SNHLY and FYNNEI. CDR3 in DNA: TGTGCCAGCATCGGGGGCTCCTACGAGCAGTACTTC. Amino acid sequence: CASIGGSYEQYF.

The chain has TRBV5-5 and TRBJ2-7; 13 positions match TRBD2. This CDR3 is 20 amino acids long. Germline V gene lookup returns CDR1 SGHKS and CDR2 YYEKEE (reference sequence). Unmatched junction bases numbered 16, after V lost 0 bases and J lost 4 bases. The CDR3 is CASSLGAGLAGPGDLYEQYF. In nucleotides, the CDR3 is TGTGCCAGCAGCTTGGGAGCGGGACTAGCGGGACCTGGGGACTTATACGAGCAGTACTTC.

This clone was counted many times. CDR3: CASSLHDRGPEQYF. For the CDR3, the DNA is TGCGCCAGCAGCTTGCATGACAGGGGGCCCGAGCAGTACTTC. This chain joins TRBV5-1 and TRBJ2-7; 10 positions match TRBD1. Per germline, CDR1 SGHRS and CDR2 YFSETQ. The CDR3 contains 14 residues. V lost 1 base, J lost 6 bases, and 4 bases stayed unmatched.

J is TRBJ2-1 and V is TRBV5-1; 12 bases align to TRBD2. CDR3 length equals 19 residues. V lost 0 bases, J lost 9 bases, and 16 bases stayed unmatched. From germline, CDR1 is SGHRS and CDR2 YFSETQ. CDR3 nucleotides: TGCGCCAGCAGCTTGGAAGGAGGGCTAGCGGGAGGGAGACTTGTTGAGCAGTTCTTC. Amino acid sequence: CASSLEGGLAGGRLVEQFF.

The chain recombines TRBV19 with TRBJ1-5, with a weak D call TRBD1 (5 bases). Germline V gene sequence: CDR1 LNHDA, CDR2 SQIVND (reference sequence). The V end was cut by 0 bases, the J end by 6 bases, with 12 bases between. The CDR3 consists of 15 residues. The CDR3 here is CASSIDIGVSQPQHF. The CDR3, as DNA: TGTGCCAGTAGTATAGATATAGGGGTGAGTCAGCCCCAGCATTTT. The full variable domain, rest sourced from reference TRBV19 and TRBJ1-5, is DGGITQSPKYLFRKEGQNVTLSCEQNLNHDAMYWYRQDPGQGLRLIYYSQIVNDFQKGDIAEGYSVSREKKESFPLTVTSAQKNPTAFYLCASSIDIGVSQPQHFGDGTRLSIL.

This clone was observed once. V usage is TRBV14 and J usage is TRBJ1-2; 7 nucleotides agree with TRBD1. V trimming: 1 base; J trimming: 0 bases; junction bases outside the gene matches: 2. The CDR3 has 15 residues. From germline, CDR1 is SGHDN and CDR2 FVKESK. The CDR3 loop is CASSQVTGPNYGYTF. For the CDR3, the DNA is TGTGCCAGCAGCCAAGTGACAGGGCCTAACTATGGCTACACCTTC.

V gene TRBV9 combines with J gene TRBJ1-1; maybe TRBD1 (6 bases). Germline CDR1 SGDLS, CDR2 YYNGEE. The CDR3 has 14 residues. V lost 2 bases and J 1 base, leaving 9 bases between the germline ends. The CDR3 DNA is TGTGCCAGCAGCGTCGGACAGAAGAACACTGAAGCTTTCTTT. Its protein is CASSVGQKNTEAFF.

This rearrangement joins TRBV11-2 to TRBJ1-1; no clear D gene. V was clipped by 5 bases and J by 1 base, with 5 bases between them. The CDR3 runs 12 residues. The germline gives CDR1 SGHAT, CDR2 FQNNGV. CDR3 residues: CASSPTNTEAFF. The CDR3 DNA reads TGTGCCAGCAGCCCGACGAACACTGAAGCTTTCTTT.

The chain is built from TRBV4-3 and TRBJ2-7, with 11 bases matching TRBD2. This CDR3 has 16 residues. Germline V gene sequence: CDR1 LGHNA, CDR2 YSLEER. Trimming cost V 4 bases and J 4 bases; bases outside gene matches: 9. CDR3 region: CASSPSGTSGWYEQYF. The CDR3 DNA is TGCGCCAGCAGCCCGAGCGGGACTAGCGGATGGTACGAGCAGTACTTC.

The chain's CDR3 is CASSPHIREQYF. CDR3 DNA sequence: TGTGCCAGCAGTCCCCATATACGCGAGCAGTACTTC. The rearrangement joins TRBV6-6 to TRBJ2-7; D ambiguous. The germline V gene encodes CDR1 MNHNY and CDR2 SVGAGI (reference sequence). Trimming removed 5 bases at V and 6 bases at J, with 11 bases between. The CDR3 extends over 12 amino acids.

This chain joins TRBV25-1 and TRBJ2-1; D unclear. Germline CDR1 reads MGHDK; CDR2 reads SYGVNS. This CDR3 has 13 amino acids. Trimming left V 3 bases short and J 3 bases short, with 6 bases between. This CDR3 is CASSEGYYNEQFF. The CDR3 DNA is TGTGCCAGCAGTGAGGGCTACTACAATGAGCAGTTCTTC.

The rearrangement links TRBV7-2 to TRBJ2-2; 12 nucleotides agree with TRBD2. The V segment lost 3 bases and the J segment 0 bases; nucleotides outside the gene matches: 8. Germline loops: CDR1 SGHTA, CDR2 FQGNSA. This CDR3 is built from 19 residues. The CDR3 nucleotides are TGTGCCAGCAGCTTCTTGCGACTAGCGGGGGTTACGAACACCGGGGAGCTGTTTTTT. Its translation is CASSFLRLAGVTNTGELFF.

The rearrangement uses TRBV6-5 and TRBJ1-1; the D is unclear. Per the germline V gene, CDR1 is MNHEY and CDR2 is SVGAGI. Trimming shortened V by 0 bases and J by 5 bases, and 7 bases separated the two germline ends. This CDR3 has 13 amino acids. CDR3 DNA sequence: TGTGCCAGCAGTTACTCGATCGTAACTGAAGCTTTCTTT. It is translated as CASSYSIVTEAFF.